The next 3 T cell receptor beta chains were all read from a single sample in a study of shared clonotypes between healthy human individuals (TCRdb year 2020). Libraries were built with the immunoSEQ multiplex PCR assay. TCRdb mirrors the immuneACCESS table, restricted to in-frame sequences. Some clones are absent from its copies; in checked studies, under half trace to an unresolved V gene, and the reason for the others is unknown. This sample comprises just under 350,000 clones, around four fifths of them detected only once. The ten largest clones take up 8% to 13% of the sample. The sample was memory CD4+ T cells sorted from blood. Interpreted using the paper, the cell subset or site label stands for: CD45RA-negative fraction. These receptors all come from a man aged 25-40 years in good health.

As DNA, the CDR3 is TGTGCCAGCAGCCAGGGTCTCGATCAGCCCCAGCATTTT. This translates into CASSQGLDQPQHF. The rearrangement links TRBV9 to TRBJ1-5, with D possibly TRBD1 on 5 matching bases. CDR1 is SGDLS, CDR2 YYNGEE, per germline. The CDR3 has 13 amino acids. V lost 4 bases, J lost 5 bases, and 10 bases lay in between.

As to this clone: Distinct nucleotide sequences in the sample also encode this CDR3. The chain uses TRBV18 and TRBJ2-7, with 9 bases lining up with TRBD2. The CDR3 extends over 14 amino acids. Germline CDR1 and CDR2: KGHSH and LQKENI. J gave up 4 bases and V 2 bases, and 3 bases lay outside the gene matches. The CDR3 reads CASSPAGGPYEQYF. The DNA of the CDR3 is TGTGCCAGCTCACCAGCGGGAGGGCCGTACGAGCAGTACTTC.

The V call is TRBV5-1, the J call TRBJ2-7, with TRBD2 as a possible D gene (5 bases). The germline gives CDR1 SGHRS, CDR2 YFSETQ. V lost 8 bases to trimming and J lost 7 bases, with 25 bases between them. The CDR3 covers 15 residues. The CDR3 is CASKRADMSSGEQYF. CDR3 nucleotide sequence: TGCGCCAGTAAGCGAGCCGATATGTCCTCGGGGGAGCAGTACTTC.